One TCR beta chain is described in this entry. CDR1 and CDR2 from the germline V gene are GTSNPN and SVGIG (reference sequence). Trimming cost V 0 bases and J 5 bases, with 13 bases left between them. This CDR3 region has 15 residues. The data were taken from a study of T cells in tuberculosis. The data were produced by immunoSEQ multiplex PCR, yet TCRdb's version contains in-frame clones alone and is incomplete. This table holds about 36,000 clones, roughly 92% found once. This sequence originates from a donor aged 10-29 years with latent tuberculosis or without tuberculosis infection. Input material: PBMCs. This chain connects TRBV30 to TRBJ1-4; D uncertain. The CDR3 region has the DNA TGTGCCTGGAGTGTAACCGGTTGGTGGAATGAAAAACTGTTTTTT. The encoded protein is CAWSVTGWWNEKLFF.